The 3 T cell receptor beta chains reported below all come from one sample, sequenced in a study of Ad26.COV2.S vaccination and SARS-CoV-2 variants. Repertoires were generated with immunoSEQ multiplex PCR, while TCRdb's copy carries only in-frame clones and drops some. The sample shows more than 300,000 clones, approximately 86% of them seen only once. Treatment of the sample: roughly 20 received Ad26.COV2.S at low or high dose, single or two shots; 5 received placebo; per-sample allocation not given. The study sampled participants on day 63 after the first vaccine or placebo injection. Sample: peripheral blood, taken in a trial of Ad26.COV2.S vaccine versus placebo. The receptors stem from a person aged 18-60 years who received the Ad26.COV2.S COVID-19 vaccine or a placebo.

The chain recombines TRBV2 with TRBJ2-7, with D maybe TRBD2 (6 bases). CDR1 SNHLY and CDR2 FYNNEI come from the germline V gene. Trimming removed 4 bases from V and 6 bases from J, with 13 bases in between. The CDR3 covers 13 residues. The CDR3 nucleotides are TGTGCCAGCAGTGTTGGGGGGTACCCCGAGCAGTACTTC. Its translation is CASSVGGYPEQYF.

This clone was detected only once. V gene TRBV28 combines with J gene TRBJ2-3; D gene uncertain. CDR1 is MDHEN and CDR2 is SYDVKM in the germline V gene. This CDR3 comprises 13 residues. Trimming shortened V by 6 bases and J by 2 bases, and 9 bases separated the two germline ends. The CDR3 DNA reads TGTGCCAGCAGCCGACTTATCACAGATACGCAGTATTTT. Residues: CASSRLITDTQYF.

The V call is TRBV6-5, the J call TRBJ1-1; D gene unclear. Germline CDR1 reads MNHEY; CDR2 reads SVGAGI. The CDR3 sequence is 13 residues long. V shed 8 bases and J shed 0 bases, with 10 bases lying between them. In DNA form, the CDR3 reads TGTGCCAGCGATTACGGATTGAACACTGAAGCTTTCTTT. Translating gives CASDYGLNTEAFF.